One sample yielded the 25 T cell receptor beta chains listed below, sequenced in a study of Graves' ophthalmopathy and Graves' hyperthyroidism. From RNA, the CDR3 regions of TCR beta chains were amplified and sequenced. HTBI primers were used in a first-round RT-PCR, which preceded a second-round multiplex PCR. Via MiXCR, TCRdb re-called the multiplex PCR reads, giving one row per CDR3 protein. Of 650,000 to 900,000 distinct CDR3 sequences listed, 35% to 50% are singletons. The sequencing sample was made of peripheral blood. The receptors derive from an adult man with Graves' ophthalmopathy.

The rearrangement joins TRBV24-1 to TRBJ1-5; 9 positions agree with TRBD1. Losses at the gene ends were 5 bases for V and 7 bases for J; bases not matched to a gene: 14. This CDR3 spans 17 amino acids. Per the germline V gene, CDR1 is KGHDR and CDR2 is SFDVKD. CDR3 sequence reads: CATSARGGQGSSQPQHF. The CDR3 nucleotides read TGTGCCACCAGTGCTAGAGGGGGACAGGGTTCAAGCCAGCCCCAGCATTTT.

The J gene is TRBJ1-4, the V gene TRBV19; 9 bases align to TRBD1. The CDR3 has 18 amino acids. Germline trimming cut 3 bases from V and 6 bases from J; bases unmatched to any gene: 14. The V gene's germline CDR1 is LNHDA and CDR2 SQIVND (reference sequence). The CDR3 DNA reads TGTGCCAGTAGTATCGGGACAGGGCGTAGCGGCATAGATGAAAAACTGTTTTTT. It is translated as CASSIGTGRSGIDEKLFF. The complete variable domain, with remaining parts taken from reference TRBV19 and TRBJ1-4, reads DGGITQSPKYLFRKEGQNVTLSCEQNLNHDAMYWYRQDPGQGLRLIYYSQIVNDFQKGDIAEGYSVSREKKESFPLTVTSAQKNPTAFYLCASSIGTGRSGIDEKLFFGSGTQLSVL.

There are a few counts of this clonotype. In DNA, the CDR3 is TGTGCCAGCAGCTTCTTAATCACCGGGGAGCTGTTTTTT. Translation: CASSFLITGELFF. The V and J genes are TRBV7-9 and TRBJ2-2; D gene unclear. There are 13 residues in the CDR3. Germline V CDR1 and CDR2: SEHNR, FQNEAQ (reference sequence). V was pared by 3 bases and J by 4 bases, with 6 bases between. Supplemented by reference TRBV7-9 and TRBJ2-2, the full variable domain reads DTGVSQNPRHKITKRGQNVTFRCDPISEHNRLYWYRQTLGQGPEFLTYFQNEAQLEKSRLLSDRFSAERPKGSFSTLEIQRTEQGDSAMYLCASSFLITGELFFGEGSRLTVL.

This clonotype occurred a few times. The V call is TRBV7-2, the J call TRBJ2-2, with D possibly matching TRBD2 (5 bases). V lost 6 bases to trimming and J lost 0 bases, with 14 bases between them. This CDR3 spans 16 amino acids. Germline V gene data show CDR1 as SGHTA and CDR2 as FQGNSA. The CDR3 spells CASSAGSGTNTGELFF. The DNA for the CDR3 is TGTGCCAGCAGTGCCGGAAGCGGAACGAACACCGGGGAGCTGTTTTTT.

J is TRBJ2-3 and V is TRBV7-9; TRBD2 matches at 7 bases. Losses at the gene ends were 3 bases for V and 0 bases for J; bases not matched to a gene: 6. Germline lookup yields CDR1 SEHNR and CDR2 FQNEAQ (reference sequence). There are 16 residues in the CDR3. The CDR3 spells CASSFEWRGSTDTQYF. In DNA form, the CDR3 reads TGTGCCAGCAGCTTCGAGTGGCGGGGGAGCACAGATACGCAGTATTTT.

This clonotype was counted only a few times. The chain joins TRBV19 to TRBJ1-1, with D possibly TRBD1 on 6 matching bases. The V gene's germline CDR1 is LNHDA and CDR2 SQIVND (reference sequence). This CDR3 has 14 amino acids. V was clipped by 4 bases and J by 10 bases, with 19 bases between them. The CDR3 DNA follows: TGTGCCAGTAGTACGGGGACATGGAACGGGGGAGCTTTCTTT. Protein: CASSTGTWNGGAFF.

On this clonotype itself: With a much larger clone just one base away, this may be a read error. The V call is TRBV7-9, the J call TRBJ2-2; no clear D gene. Germline CDR1 and CDR2: SEHNR and FQNEAQ (reference sequence). Trimming cost V 2 bases and J 1 base, with 5 bases left between them. CDR3 size: 14 residues. CDR3 sequence: CASSLRLNTGELFF. CDR3 nucleotides: TGTGCCAGCAGCTTACGGTTGAACACCGGGGAGCTGTTTTTT.

This clonotype came up a few times. V and J are TRBV20-1 and TRBJ2-7; D is unresolved. CDR1 is DFQATT and CDR2 is SNEGSKA in the germline V gene (reference sequence). This CDR3 has 13 amino acids. With 3 bases removed from V and 0 bases from J, the gap between germline ends came to 9 bases. CDR3 sequence: CSASLLNSYEQYF. The CDR3 DNA follows: TGCAGTGCTAGTCTACTGAACTCCTACGAGCAGTACTTC.

In the case of this clonotype: Possible read error: a much larger clone is one base away. The chain employs TRBV6-2 or TRBV6-3 and TRBJ2-6; D gene ambiguous. The V and J ends lost 6 bases and 2 bases respectively, with 11 bases between them. CDR3 length equals 15 residues. Germline V CDR1 and CDR2: MNHEY, SVGEGT. CDR3 in amino acids: CASRRTSPGANVLTF. The CDR3 nucleotides read TGTGCCAGCAGAAGGACCTCCCCTGGGGCCAACGTCCTGACTTTC.

This clonotype was seen many times. The J gene is TRBJ1-5, the V gene TRBV6-5; D unclear. The CDR3 is 12 residues long. V gave up 8 bases and J gave up 3 bases, with 8 bases separating them. The germline CDR1 and CDR2 sequences are MNHEY and SVGAGI. In DNA, the CDR3 is TGTGCCAGCGGGAACTTCAATCAGCCCCAGCATTTT. Translation gives CASGNFNQPQHF.

This chain uses TRBV6-5 with TRBJ1-4, with D uncertain. Germline-derived CDR1 and CDR2 are MNHEY and SVGAGI. This CDR3 has 14 amino acids. Trimming stripped 6 bases from V and 3 bases from J, with 11 bases between. CDR3 amino acids: CASRTASANEKLFF. The CDR3 nucleotides are TGTGCCAGCAGAACGGCCTCCGCTAATGAAAAACTGTTTTTT.

The rearrangement uses TRBV20-1 and TRBJ2-7, with TRBD1 identical over 8 bases. CDR3 length: 14 amino acids. Unmatched junction bases numbered 9, after V lost 3 bases and J lost 5 bases. Germline V gives CDR1 DFQATT, CDR2 SNEGSKA (reference sequence). The CDR3 nucleotides are TGCAGTGCTAGCTCCTGGACAGGGCAGGACGAGCAGTACTTC. As protein: CSASSWTGQDEQYF.

This clonotype was seen at least ten times. The rearrangement joins TRBV19 to TRBJ2-5; TRBD1 agrees at 9 bases. Germline V gives CDR1 LNHDA, CDR2 SQIVND (reference sequence). V was clipped by 4 bases and J by 6 bases; unmatched bases: 3. This CDR3 contains 13 residues. The DNA of the CDR3 is TGTGCCAGTAGTACCGGACAGGGGAAGACCCAGTACTTC. Its protein is CASSTGQGKTQYF.

This clonotype was picked up many times. V is TRBV10-3 and J is TRBJ2-5; possible D gene TRBD2, 6 bases. Per the germline V gene, CDR1 is ENHRY and CDR2 is SYGVKD. The V and J ends lost 4 bases and 2 bases respectively, with 17 bases between them. The CDR3 is made up of 16 amino acids. The CDR3 loop reads CAISAFYSGFQETQYF. The DNA for the CDR3 is TGTGCCATCAGTGCCTTTTACAGCGGGTTTCAAGAGACCCAGTACTTC.

This clonotype has a count of ten or more. V usage is TRBV7-2 and J usage is TRBJ2-5; D is undetermined. V dropped 0 bases and J dropped 1 base, with 12 bases sitting between them. Germline values: CDR1 SGHTA, CDR2 FQGNSA. The CDR3 is made up of 16 amino acids. In nucleotides, the CDR3 is TGTGCCAGCAGCTTAGCAGGCCTAGGATTCCAAGAGACCCAGTACTTC. Residues: CASSLAGLGFQETQYF.

V gene TRBV10-3 combines with J gene TRBJ1-1; 7 bases line up with TRBD1. Per the germline V gene, CDR1 is ENHRY and CDR2 is SYGVKD. The V and J ends lost 5 bases and 1 base, in that order; junction bases with no gene match: 4. The CDR3 extends over 14 amino acids. The DNA for the CDR3 is TGTGCCATCAGTTTGGGGACAGCGAACACTGAAGCTTTCTTT. As protein: CAISLGTANTEAFF.

The chain employs TRBV4-2 and TRBJ1-3; the D is unclear. The CDR3 sequence is 17 residues long. V was clipped by 0 bases and J by 3 bases, with 15 bases between them. Germline V gene data show CDR1 as LGHNA and CDR2 as YNFKEQ. The CDR3 loop reads CASSQDRSRSDGNTIYF. The CDR3, as DNA: TGTGCCAGCAGCCAAGATCGGAGTCGGTCAGATGGAAACACCATATATTTT.

The chain recombines TRBV10-3 with TRBJ1-2, with 8 bases aligning to TRBD1. Germline V gene data show CDR1 as ENHRY and CDR2 as SYGVKD. The J segment lost 3 bases and the V segment lost 7 bases, leaving 19 bases of the junction unmatched. CDR3 size: 18 residues. The CDR3 DNA reads as TGTGCCATCAAGGAGTCGGGGACAGGAGGGTGGTCCGACTATGGCTACACCTTC. Protein: CAIKESGTGGWSDYGYTF.

The chain couples TRBV6-5 to TRBJ1-6; TRBD1 might be the D (6 bases). V lost 6 bases and J lost 7, with 16 bases in between. Germline loops: CDR1 MNHEY, CDR2 SVGAGI. This CDR3 has 15 residues. The CDR3 sequence: CASSRTLGGNSPLHF. CDR3 coding DNA: TGTGCCAGCAGCCGGACGCTAGGGGGAAATTCACCCCTCCACTTT.

The J gene is TRBJ2-5, the V gene TRBV7-9; 11 bases align to TRBD2. From germline, CDR1 is SEHNR and CDR2 FQNEAQ (reference sequence). Losses at the gene ends were 8 bases for V and 4 bases for J; bases not matched to a gene: 9. This CDR3 is 15 amino acids long. CDR3 in amino acids: CASVPASGRSETQYF. CDR3 DNA: TGTGCCAGCGTCCCCGCTAGCGGGAGGTCAGAGACCCAGTACTTC.

The chain has TRBV25-1 and TRBJ2-2; weak D call: TRBD2 (6 bases). Trimming took 6 bases from V and 0 from J, leaving 14 bases between them. Germline loops: CDR1 MGHDK, CDR2 SYGVNS. The CDR3 spans 16 residues. This CDR3 is CASSRGRGTNTGELFF. The CDR3, as DNA: TGTGCCAGCAGCCGAGGGCGGGGCACGAACACCGGGGAGCTGTTTTTT. The entire variable domain, with the rest obtained from reference TRBV25-1 and TRBJ2-2, is as follows: EADIYQTPRYLVIGTGKKITLECSQTMGHDKMYWYQQDPGMELHLIHYSYGVNSTEKGDLSSESTVSRIRTEHFPLTLESARPSHTSQYLCASSRGRGTNTGELFFGEGSRLTVL.

Comments on this clonotype: Relative to the germline gene, one junction end is altered; a read error may explain this. The chain links TRBV10-3 to TRBJ2-3, with 10 bases aligning to TRBD2. Germline CDR1 is ENHRY and CDR2 is SYGVKD. This CDR3 region has 14 residues. The CDR3 reads CASSLAGATDTQYF. The CDR3 DNA reads as TGTGCCAGCAGTCTAGCGGGGGCCACAGATACGCAGTATTTT.

This clonotype was detected only a few times. This chain uses TRBV5-4 with TRBJ2-7; the match to TRBD1 covers 8 bases. The ends lost 4 bases at V and 0 bases at J; junction bases unmatched: 9. The germline gives CDR1 SGHNT, CDR2 YYREEE (reference sequence). This CDR3 is built from 16 residues. Here the CDR3 reads CASSHGQGLSSYEQYF. The DNA of the CDR3 is TGTGCCAGCAGCCATGGACAGGGTCTGAGCTCCTACGAGCAGTACTTC.

In this sample, this clonotype turned up a few times. V and J are TRBV5-4 and TRBJ2-2; 7 bases align to TRBD1. The CDR3 is 15 residues long. V lost 4 bases, J lost 2 bases, and 5 bases stayed unmatched. The germline CDR1 and CDR2 sequences are SGHNT and YYREEE (reference sequence). In DNA, the CDR3 is TGTGCCAGCAGCCAGGGACAGTCCAACACCGGGGAGCTGTTTTTT. Protein sequence: CASSQGQSNTGELFF.

The chain employs TRBV2 and TRBJ2-7; TRBD1 matches at 7 bases. The CDR3 runs 14 residues. CDR1 is SNHLY and CDR2 is FYNNEI in the germline V gene. With 5 bases clipped from V and 5 bases from J, the junction kept 9 bases outside the gene matches. The CDR3 reads CASSLLTGSDEQYF. The CDR3 DNA reads TGTGCCAGCAGTTTGTTGACAGGGTCTGACGAGCAGTACTTC.